The entry below gives a single TCR beta chain sequence along with its context. The target antigen is unknown. The data were taken from a study of T cell responses to AZD1222 COVID-19 vaccine. Study-wide points: Of the AZD1222 recipients, only 5 or 6 were seropositive at baseline. Mostly white British, mostly female donors; authors suggested clonal diversity may be underestimated.

Clones were sequenced by immunoSEQ multiplex PCR, and TCRdb holds only the in-frame ones, with some missing. The sample includes some 120,000 clones, roughly 88% seen only once; the top ten take around 20%. Sample: peripheral blood, taken on day 0 of MenACWY control vaccination. The TCR originated in an adult in good health.

The CDR3 DNA is TGTGCCAGCAGCTTAAGTCGGAGGGATGAGCAGTTCTTC. Translating it yields CASSLSRRDEQFF. This rearrangement joins TRBV11-3 to TRBJ2-1, with D tentatively TRBD2 (6 bases). The CDR3 runs 13 residues. Germline V gene sequence: CDR1 SGHNT, CDR2 YENEEA. Trimming cost V 2 bases and J 8 bases, with 10 bases left between them.